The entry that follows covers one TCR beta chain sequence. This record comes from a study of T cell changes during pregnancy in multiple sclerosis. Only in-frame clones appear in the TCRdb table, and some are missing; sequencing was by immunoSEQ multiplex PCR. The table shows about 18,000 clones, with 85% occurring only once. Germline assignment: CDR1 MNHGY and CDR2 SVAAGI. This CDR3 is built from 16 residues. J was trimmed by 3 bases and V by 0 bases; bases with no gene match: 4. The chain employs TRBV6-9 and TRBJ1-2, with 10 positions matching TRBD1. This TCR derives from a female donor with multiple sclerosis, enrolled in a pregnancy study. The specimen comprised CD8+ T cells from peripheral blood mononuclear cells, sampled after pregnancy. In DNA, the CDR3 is TGTGCCAGCAGTTATTCGAAGGGACAGGGGCACTATGGCTACACCTTC. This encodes CASSYSKGQGHYGYTF.